The 5 T cell receptor beta chains in this list originate from one sample, sequenced in a study of regulatory T cells in long-lasting Graves disease. Relying on iRepertoire HTBI primers and Arm-PCR of CDR3 regions, the team built TCR beta libraries. Using its own MiXCR run on the multiplex PCR reads, TCRdb lists one record per CDR3 protein. The data show about 560,000 distinct CDR3 sequences, around 16% seen once. The time point here: newly diagnosed GD, antithyroid drugs for less than 3 months. PBMCs provided the RNA from which the TCR library was made. Separately, the same data were catalogued under a study of T cells in Graves' hyperthyroidism and ophthalmopathy.

The source was peripheral blood mononuclear cells (PBMCs), collected at new diagnosis, from a patient treated with antithyroid drugs. Every receptor here comes from a young man with Graves disease.

For this clonotype: A much larger clone lies a single base off, so this may be a read error. The chain employs TRBV28 and TRBJ2-3; D gene unclear. This CDR3 region has 10 residues. Germline V gene data show CDR1 as MDHEN and CDR2 as SYDVKM. The CDR3 DNA reads TGTGTCAGCAGCACAGATACGCAGTATTTT. Translating gives CVSSTDTQYF.

The genes are TRBV3-1 and TRBJ2-1; 8 bases agree with TRBD2. The CDR3 totals 18 residues. J gave up 5 bases and V 1 base, and 13 bases lay outside the gene matches. Germline V gene data show CDR1 as LGHDT and CDR2 as YNNKEL (reference sequence). CDR3 in amino acids: CASSQVLNPGLENNEQFF. The CDR3 DNA is TGTGCCAGCAGCCAAGTTCTAAATCCGGGACTAGAAAACAATGAGCAGTTCTTC.

This clonotype was detected only a few times. The chain joins TRBV20-1 to TRBJ2-5; TRBD2 might be the D (6 bases). V lost 5 bases to trimming and J lost 0 bases, with 10 bases between them. The CDR3 extends over 13 amino acids. The germline V gene has CDR1 DFQATT and CDR2 SNEGSKA (reference sequence). The CDR3 nucleotides are TGCAGTGCTTTCCGGGACTACCAAGAGACCCAGTACTTC. It translates to CSAFRDYQETQYF.

This clonotype occurred a few times. The rearrangement joins TRBV12-3 or TRBV12-4 to TRBJ1-1; D perhaps matches TRBD1 (5 bases). V was clipped by 6 bases and J by 1 base, with 9 bases between them. There are 13 residues in the CDR3. In DNA form, the CDR3 reads TGTGCCAGCAGATGGGACTGGAACACTGAAGCTTTCTTT. Translating gives CASRWDWNTEAFF.

This clonotype occurred many times. J is TRBJ2-5 and V is TRBV27; 12 positions agree with TRBD1. V shed 2 bases, J shed 3 bases, and the junction held 10 bases outside the gene matches. The CDR3 covers 18 residues. CDR1 and CDR2 (germline): MNHEY, SMNVEV (reference sequence). CDR3 residues: CASSLHTPGTGGEETQYF. The CDR3 DNA reads as TGTGCCAGCAGTTTACACACTCCCGGGACAGGGGGCGAAGAGACCCAGTACTTC.